This T cell receptor (beta chain) was profiled in a study of shared clonotypes between healthy human individuals (dated by TCRdb to about 2020). At the level of the whole study: Two women and a few men aged 18 to 49 years were included in the cohort. To increase sequencing depth and limit assay-specific biases, TCR repertoire library preparation and sequencing were carried out by different laboratories using diverse techniques. For each donor, CD4 naive and CD4 memory were each given three plates, CD8 naive was given two plates, and CD8 memory was given one plate. Between about 0.9 and 9 billion PBMCs per donor were obtained by leukapheresis. The study deeply sequenced blood TCR repertoires of five healthy adults to estimate repertoire size and the extent of clonotype sharing between individuals.

Trimming costs V 3 bases and J 6 bases, and their ends lie 19 bases apart. CDR1 and CDR2 were assigned from the germline V gene (reference sequence) as SGHNT and YYREEE. The CDR3, from cysteine to phenylalanine, totals 15 residues. Of all the DNA, just the CDR3 is kept, 45 bases in frame from base 1. What the work shows at the level of the full study, not this receptor alone: Larger estimated clonotype richness was generally found for naive subsets than for memory subsets. Higher generation probabilities were observed for clonotypes shared by all four sorted-subset donors than for non-shared clonotypes. Incomplete sequencing was indicated by rarefaction of sorted-subset datasets, despite the large sequencing depth. Sampling was restricted to blood, and TCR repertoires in tissues likely differ from the TCR repertoires found in blood. When a few donors were compared, the shared fraction of clonotypes was approximately 5% for naive CD4, around 4% for naive CD8, 2% to 2.5% for memory CD4, and about 0.36% for memory CD8. The genetic and exposure-history diversity represented was limited by the small number of donors. Pairwise subsampling led to the expectation that sequencing depth would affect the degree of clonotype sharing among donors.

The donors were healthy, HIV-negative adults who had no recently reported acute infections or vaccinations. Every donor was a Caucasian adult residing in Nashville, Tennessee, USA. CD4+ T cells were enriched by magnetic negative selection; naive cells were then positively selected on CD45RA, and the negative fraction formed the memory subset. After blood collection by leukapheresis, PBMCs were isolated using Ficoll-Histopaque density gradient centrifugation and then cryopreserved in the vapor phase of liquid nitrogen. Analytical flow cytometry was used to check the purity and quantity of each magnetically sorted T cell population. Genomic DNA was isolated from each sorted fraction and quantified by UV absorbance on a Nanodrop 2000c. Using the deep immunoSEQ assay, multiplex PCR amplified TCR CDR3 regions from genomic DNA. For each cell subset, the extracted genomic DNA was distributed evenly across all wells of several immunoSEQ 96-well plates, and each plate served as one replicate. For sorted subsets, each replicate PCR was loaded with 200 to 250 ng genomic DNA, equivalent to 30,000 or so T cell genomes. Purified libraries were quantified with a Qubit 3.0 fluorometer, sized on a Bioanalyzer 2100, and re-quantified with the KAPA Library Quantification kit. Each immunoSEQ 96-well plate was sequenced on its own single-read 150-cycle Illumina NextSeq 550 flow cell. The source study handled its data this way. Because only junctional sequences without quality scores were contained in the immunoSEQ output, filtering matching that applied to full-length reads could not be performed. Sequences were annotated with PyIR, a Python wrapper for IgBLAST v1.9, using IMGT germline references to assign V/J genes and CDR3. Reads with weak V/J assignments (E-value above 1e-6), missing CDR3, stop codons, out-of-frame junctions, or ambiguous translated residues were removed. A V3J clonotype was defined by an identical inferred V gene, J gene, and CDR3 amino acid sequence. The percentage overlap between two repertoires was calculated by dividing the number of shared unique clonotypes by the size of the smaller repertoire. RTK rarefaction, the Chao1 estimator, and Recon v2.1 estimates of unobserved clonotypes were used to assess repertoire richness. Generation probabilities for all TCRbeta clonotypes obtained by the gDNA method from a few donors were computed using OLGA. As stored in TCRdb, this immuneACCESS dataset retains in-frame rearrangements with V and J assigned. A fraction of the clones does not appear; measured against another copy, unresolved V genes explain less than half of the discrepancy, and the remainder lacks a known reason. D and trimming come from the DNA, and the V and J calls and clone size come from that table. Here the sample has about 610,000 clones; almost 97% occur a single time. 0.045% to 0.06% of the sample rests with the top ten.

A remark on this clone: Its target antigen remains unknown. The sample holds no much larger clone one base away, and base qualities are not on file.

Sequencing was done on a sample of naive CD4+ T cells sorted from blood. The sample's cell subset or site label is to be understood as: CD45RA+ positively selected. Rearrangement joined TRBV5-4 to TRBJ2-7; the D region is possibly TRBD1 or TRBD2, each matching across 5 bases. This receptor was obtained from a young woman in good health. In nucleotides, the sequence is TGTGCCAGCAGCTCTTCCGGGACCCCCAGGGTCGAGCAGTACTTC. This gives the protein CASSSSGTPRVEQYF.